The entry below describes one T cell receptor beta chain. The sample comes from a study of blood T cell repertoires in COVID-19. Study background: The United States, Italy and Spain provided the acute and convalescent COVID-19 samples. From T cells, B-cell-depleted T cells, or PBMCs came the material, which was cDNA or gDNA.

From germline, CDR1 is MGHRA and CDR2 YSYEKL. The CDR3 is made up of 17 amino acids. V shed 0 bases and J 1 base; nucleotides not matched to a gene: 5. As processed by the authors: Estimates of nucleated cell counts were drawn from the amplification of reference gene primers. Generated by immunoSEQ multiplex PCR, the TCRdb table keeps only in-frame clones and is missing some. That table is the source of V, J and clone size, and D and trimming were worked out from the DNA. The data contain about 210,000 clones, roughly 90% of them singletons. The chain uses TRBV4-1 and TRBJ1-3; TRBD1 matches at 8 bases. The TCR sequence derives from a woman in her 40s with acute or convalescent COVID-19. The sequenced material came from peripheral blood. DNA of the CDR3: TGCGCCAGCAGCCAAGATGTAACAGGGGGGTCTGGAAACACCATATATTTT. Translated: CASSQDVTGGSGNTIYF.